This T cell receptor beta chain appears in the sequencing data of a study of shared clonotypes between healthy human individuals. Study in general: Every donor yielded three CD4 naive, three CD4 memory, two CD8 naive and one CD8 memory plate.

Using immunoSEQ multiplex PCR, the repertoire was profiled, and TCRdb retains in-frame clones only, with some absent. The sample holds around 700,000 clones, 92% seen once. CD45RO-negative, CCR7-selected cells formed the naive CD8 fraction, which excluded terminally differentiated effector memory CD45RA+ cells. Study results and caveats: Non-shared clonotypes had lower generation probabilities than clonotypes shared by all four sorted-subset donors.

To note about this clone: As yet, its antigen is unknown.

CDR1 is SGDLS and CDR2 is YYNGEE in the germline V gene. Trimming took 4 bases from V and 5 from J; bases not matched to a gene: 5. This CDR3 comprises 15 residues. This sequence joins TRBV9 and TRBJ2-7; TRBD2 matches 14 bases. Material: naive CD8+ T cells sorted from blood. The sequence was collected from a man aged 25-45 years in good health. CDR3 in DNA: TGTGCCAGCAGCATCGGGACTAGCGGGAGACACGAGCAGTACTTC. This gives the protein CASSIGTSGRHEQYF.